Sequencing of this T cell receptor beta chain was carried out in a study of T cell responses to AZD1222 COVID-19 vaccine (dated by TCRdb to about 2021). Regarding the study in general: TCR sequencing was performed for some 250 trial participants, of whom around 200 were given two doses of AZD1222 and some 25 were given two doses of MenACWY control vaccine. Trial participants were enrolled by age into subgroups of 18-55, 56-69 and 70-plus years, and about 150, 27 and 61 TCR-sequenced participants, respectively, were included in these subgroups.

Study-level results and caveats: CD4 TCRs associated with the vaccine covered the entire spike protein, and the dominant responses were in regions 160-218 and 743-854. Participants were mostly white British and included more females than males, and it was suggested by the authors that clonal diversity may have been underestimated. Spike-specific TCR breadth and depth rose significantly after two AZD1222 doses compared with day 0 and with MenACWY recipients. Because no day 14 peak-response samples were available, repertoires were characterized only after the peak T cell response. Reportedly, close to half of the unique spike-specific TCRs recognized epitopes lying outside the regions that are mutated in the B.1.351 and B.1.1.7 variants. In the small 56-69-year group, the increase in depth fell short of significance, most likely because of low power. Conclusions about previously exposed vaccinees are limited, since just 5 to 7 AZD1222 recipients were seropositive for SARS-CoV-2 at baseline.

Looking up the germline V gene yields CDR1 SQVTM and CDR2 ANQGSEA. The CDR3 has 13 amino acids, counting the end cysteine and phenylalanine. The DNA shown is the 39-base CDR3, in frame from base 1. The junction carries 8 bases between V and J, which are trimmed by 4 bases and 1 base respectively. Sample time point, as interpreted from the label and publication: about 28 days (+/-7) after the second vaccine dose. The sample's treatment or condition label is to be understood as: meningococcal conjugate vaccine given as trial control. The vaccinee samples were drawn from two UK trials, COV001 and COV002, one of which was a single-blind randomized controlled phase 2/3 trial testing AZD1222 (ChAdOx1 nCoV-19) in healthy adults. For TCRbeta chain sequencing, PBMC samples from trial participants were taken at day 0 and at day 28 after the second dose. The CDR3 regions of human TCRbeta chains were analyzed by immunosequencing. On the study's bioinformatics: TCRs in the repertoires were compared against a reference library of SARS-CoV-2-specific TCRs that had been generated with the MIRA antigen-specificity platform. Breadth was defined as the fraction of unique TCRs that were SARS-CoV-2-associated. Depth was defined as the fraction of total T cells that were SARS-CoV-2-associated. Using the MIRA data, each spike-specific TCR was mapped to the spike region that the TCR reacts to and placed in a CD4 or CD8 class. Log10-transformed breadth and depth values were compared by one-way ANOVA with Sidak's multiple comparisons tests. TCRdb stores this immuneACCESS table with in-frame sequences only. Part of the clones is absent; in the studies checked, under half of the shortfall reflects unresolved V genes, and no reason is known for the rest. V and J calls and clone size come straight from that table; D and trimming were deduced from the DNA. Counted in this sample were tens of thousands of clones; about 91% of them appeared once. In total, the top ten clones hold 9% to 10% of the sample.

Notes on this clone: Its antigen is currently not known. No much larger clonotype is one base removed from it; base qualities were not supplied.

Source: peripheral blood, taken 28 days after the second dose of the MenACWY control vaccine. This clonotype originated in an adult who received the MenACWY meningococcal vaccine as a control. In this chain, TRBV29-1 is recombined with TRBJ1-3; the D gene assignment is ambiguous. The nucleotide sequence reads TGCAGCGTTGTCCCGTTTTCTGGAAACACCATATATTTT. It specifies CSVVPFSGNTIYF.